Listed below are T cell receptor beta chains from one sample, sequenced in a study of T cells expressing NK-cell markers. TCRdb reanalyzed the 5' RACE reads, giving one entry per CDR3 protein sequence and no DNA. The sample's table shows under 600,000 distinct CDR3 sequences. Sample: blood T cells: a sorted CD56 or NKG2C T cell subset, CD4+ or CD8+ T cells, or bulk PBMC T cells (not recorded which). These receptors were collected from a woman between 50 and 59 years old in good health. Both conserved end residues are part of each CDR3. Each record gives: J gene, V gene, CDR3 protein.

TRBJ2-3	TRBV6-5	CASSYSRVGLGTQYF
TRBJ1-4	TRBV21-1	CASSKVLRVTNEKLFF
TRBJ1-2	TRBV20-1	CSAWISQGLYTF
TRBJ2-2	TRBV12-3/TRBV12-4	CASSLAGGRGELFF
TRBJ1-5	TRBV20-1	CSAPGTASNQPQHF
TRBJ1-4	TRBV28	CASTQIREKLFF
TRBJ1-2	TRBV6-5	CASSYADRPNYGYTF
TRBJ1-1	TRBV5-1	CASKLDVVTEAFF
TRBJ1-1	TRBV28	CASSLGRANTEAFF
TRBJ1-2	TRBV29-1	CSVGQRDTGGYTF
TRBJ2-7	TRBV19	CASSRGTSGPRNEQYF
TRBJ2-5	TRBV3-1	CASRRVAVEETQYF
TRBJ2-4	TRBV7-2	CASSSGEAKNIQYF
TRBJ2-3	TRBV24-1	CATSVAGPATQYF
TRBJ2-7	TRBV12-3/TRBV12-4	CASREREGKEQYF
TRBJ1-2	TRBV5-1	CASSLEGRLSYGYTF
TRBJ2-7	TRBV7-9	CASSLMDRSYEQYF
TRBJ1-4	TRBV12-3/TRBV12-4	CASSEGTRREKLFF
TRBJ2-2	TRBV12-3/TRBV12-4	CASSSGTRNTGELFF
TRBJ2-3	TRBV20-1	CSAKGPEDTQYF
TRBJ2-7	TRBV29-1	CSVVGTRWSEQYF
TRBJ2-6	TRBV9	CASSVPGANVLTF
TRBJ2-3	TRBV18	CASSPGPADTQYF
TRBJ2-3	TRBV2	CASSEGTSGRSRSTDTQYF
TRBJ1-4	TRBV4-1	CASSQAGTGNEKLFF
TRBJ1-1	TRBV7-2	CASSPRVLTGITEAFF
TRBJ2-1	TRBV12-3/TRBV12-4	CASSAGLAQEQFF
TRBJ2-3	TRBV4-1	CASSHSTRGLAGGPQMGTQYF
TRBJ2-1	TRBV24-1	CATSDLLGTRSFF
TRBJ1-4	TRBV5-6	CASSLASDRVNEKLFF
TRBJ2-1	TRBV6-6	CASHVWREWSLSSYNEQFF
TRBJ1-5	TRBV6-1	CASSLQGSDQPQHF
TRBJ1-2	TRBV6-1	CASSPRQGNYGYTF
TRBJ2-1	TRBV29-1	CSVDRGRGEQFF
TRBJ1-1	TRBV25-1	CASSEFGGQYTEAFF
TRBJ2-3	TRBV9	CASSAQLDWATDTQYF
TRBJ2-5	TRBV21-1	CASSKSRQSMRDSGKETQYF
TRBJ2-7	TRBV4-1	CASSQPRQSPYEQYF
TRBJ1-5	TRBV12-3/TRBV12-4	CASSTRTKLSNQPQHF
TRBJ1-4	TRBV12-3/TRBV12-4	CASSSRGSSEKLFF
TRBJ2-1	TRBV29-1	CSVTGLAGGSREFF
TRBJ2-1	TRBV24-1	CATSDWTSGSDEQFF
TRBJ2-5	TRBV3-1	CASSPLIGGEQETQYF
TRBJ2-2	TRBV6-5	CASRLTPGGANTGELFF
TRBJ1-2	TRBV3-1	CASSLWTGENGYTF
TRBJ2-3	TRBV12-3/TRBV12-4	CASSLKTSPSTDTQYF
TRBJ2-2	TRBV2	CASKPAPTGELFF
TRBJ2-2	TRBV30	CAWSVNGATGELFF